Below, 8 T cell receptor beta chains from the same sample are listed, as sequenced in a study of T cell repertoires in cytomegalovirus infection. TCRdb re-analysed the reads in MiXCR, keeping a single row per CDR3 protein. The sample has tens of thousands of distinct CDR3 sequences, 20% to 25% seen once; the top ten hold 26%. No antigens are known for them. The starting material was CD8+ T cells from cultured PBMCs, obtained from culture after CMV antigen stimulation. The receptors shown here come from a human donor in good health (CMV status not recorded). Some clones in this sample may be carry-over from other donors' samples.

This clonotype was seen a few times. This chain uses TRBV7-6 with TRBJ1-6, with D tentatively TRBD1 (6 bases). With 5 bases removed from V and 6 bases from J, the gap between germline ends came to 11 bases. Germline CDR1 reads SGHVS; CDR2 reads FNYEAQ. The CDR3 spans 14 residues. For the CDR3, the DNA is TGTGCCAGCAGCGTACAGGGCGGTAATTCACCCCTCCACTTT. Amino acid sequence: CASSVQGGNSPLHF.

This clonotype has just a few counts. The J gene is TRBJ1-5, the V gene TRBV7-8; D is ambiguous. V was trimmed by 5 bases and J by 3 bases, leaving 20 bases between them. There are 17 residues in the CDR3. Per germline, CDR1 SGHVS and CDR2 FQNEAQ. CDR3: CASSSPKMDRFNQPQHF. The CDR3 nucleotides read TGTGCCAGCAGCAGCCCGAAGATGGACCGATTCAATCAGCCCCAGCATTTT.

The chain links TRBV7-2 to TRBJ2-3; 7 positions agree with TRBD1. V shed 3 bases and J 8 bases; nucleotides not matched to a gene: 14. The CDR3 loop spans 16 amino acids. CDR1 SGHTA and CDR2 FQGNSA come from the germline V gene. CDR3 DNA sequence: TGTGCCAGCAGCTTCCGGTGGACAGGTCTTCATGGTACGCAGTATTTT. Amino acids: CASSFRWTGLHGTQYF.

V gene TRBV7-2 combines with J gene TRBJ2-1, with 11 bases lining up with TRBD2. The junction had 3 bases not matched to a gene; V was cut back by 5 bases and J by 0 bases. There are 16 residues in the CDR3. Germline loops: CDR1 SGHTA, CDR2 FQGNSA. The CDR3 spells CASSQLAGVSYNEQFF. CDR3 in DNA: TGTGCCAGCAGCCAACTAGCGGGAGTCTCCTACAATGAGCAGTTCTTC.

Here the CDR3 DNA reads TGTGCCAGCAGCCCCTTTGAGGGAGTGTACAATGAGCAGTTCTTC. Encoded protein: CASSPFEGVYNEQFF. J is TRBJ2-1 and V is TRBV7-2; tentative D call: TRBD2 (5 bases). V gave up 5 bases and J gave up 4 bases, with 15 bases separating them. Germline CDR1 SGHTA, CDR2 FQGNSA. The CDR3 is made up of 15 amino acids. The entire variable domain, with the rest obtained from reference TRBV7-2 and TRBJ2-1, is as follows: GAGVSQSPSNKVTEKGKDVELRCDPISGHTALYWYRQSLGQGLEFLIYFQGNSAPDKSGLPSDRFSAERTGGSVSTLTIQRTQQEDSAVYLCASSPFEGVYNEQFFGPGTRLTVL.

In its sample, this clonotype was seen many times. The chain combines TRBV6-2 or TRBV6-3 with TRBJ2-3; 7 bases are a match to TRBD2. CDR1 and CDR2 from the germline V gene are MNHEY and SVGEGT. The CDR3 covers 15 residues. The ends lost 5 bases at V and 2 bases at J; junction bases unmatched: 7. The CDR3 DNA reads TGTGCCAGCAGTCTCCGGGAGGTCCTCACAGATACGCAGTATTTT. Protein: CASSLREVLTDTQYF.

This clonotype was found once. For the CDR3, the DNA is TGTGCCAGCAGGAAGGGACTGTTCTCCTACAATGAGCAGTTCTTC. Amino acids: CASRKGLFSYNEQFF. This rearrangement joins TRBV6-1 to TRBJ2-1; TRBD2 might be the D (6 bases). The CDR3 contains 15 residues. Germline values: CDR1 MNHNS, CDR2 SASEGT. Trimming removed 6 bases from V and 0 bases from J, with 12 bases in between.

V is TRBV7-2 and J is TRBJ2-5; D not resolved. This CDR3 is built from 15 residues. Germline V gene data show CDR1 as SGHTA and CDR2 as FQGNSA. V was shortened by 1 base and J by 2 bases, with 11 bases between the two germline ends. The CDR3: CASSLEVGRQETQYF. The CDR3 DNA sequence: TGTGCCAGCAGCTTAGAGGTCGGCAGACAAGAGACCCAGTACTTC.